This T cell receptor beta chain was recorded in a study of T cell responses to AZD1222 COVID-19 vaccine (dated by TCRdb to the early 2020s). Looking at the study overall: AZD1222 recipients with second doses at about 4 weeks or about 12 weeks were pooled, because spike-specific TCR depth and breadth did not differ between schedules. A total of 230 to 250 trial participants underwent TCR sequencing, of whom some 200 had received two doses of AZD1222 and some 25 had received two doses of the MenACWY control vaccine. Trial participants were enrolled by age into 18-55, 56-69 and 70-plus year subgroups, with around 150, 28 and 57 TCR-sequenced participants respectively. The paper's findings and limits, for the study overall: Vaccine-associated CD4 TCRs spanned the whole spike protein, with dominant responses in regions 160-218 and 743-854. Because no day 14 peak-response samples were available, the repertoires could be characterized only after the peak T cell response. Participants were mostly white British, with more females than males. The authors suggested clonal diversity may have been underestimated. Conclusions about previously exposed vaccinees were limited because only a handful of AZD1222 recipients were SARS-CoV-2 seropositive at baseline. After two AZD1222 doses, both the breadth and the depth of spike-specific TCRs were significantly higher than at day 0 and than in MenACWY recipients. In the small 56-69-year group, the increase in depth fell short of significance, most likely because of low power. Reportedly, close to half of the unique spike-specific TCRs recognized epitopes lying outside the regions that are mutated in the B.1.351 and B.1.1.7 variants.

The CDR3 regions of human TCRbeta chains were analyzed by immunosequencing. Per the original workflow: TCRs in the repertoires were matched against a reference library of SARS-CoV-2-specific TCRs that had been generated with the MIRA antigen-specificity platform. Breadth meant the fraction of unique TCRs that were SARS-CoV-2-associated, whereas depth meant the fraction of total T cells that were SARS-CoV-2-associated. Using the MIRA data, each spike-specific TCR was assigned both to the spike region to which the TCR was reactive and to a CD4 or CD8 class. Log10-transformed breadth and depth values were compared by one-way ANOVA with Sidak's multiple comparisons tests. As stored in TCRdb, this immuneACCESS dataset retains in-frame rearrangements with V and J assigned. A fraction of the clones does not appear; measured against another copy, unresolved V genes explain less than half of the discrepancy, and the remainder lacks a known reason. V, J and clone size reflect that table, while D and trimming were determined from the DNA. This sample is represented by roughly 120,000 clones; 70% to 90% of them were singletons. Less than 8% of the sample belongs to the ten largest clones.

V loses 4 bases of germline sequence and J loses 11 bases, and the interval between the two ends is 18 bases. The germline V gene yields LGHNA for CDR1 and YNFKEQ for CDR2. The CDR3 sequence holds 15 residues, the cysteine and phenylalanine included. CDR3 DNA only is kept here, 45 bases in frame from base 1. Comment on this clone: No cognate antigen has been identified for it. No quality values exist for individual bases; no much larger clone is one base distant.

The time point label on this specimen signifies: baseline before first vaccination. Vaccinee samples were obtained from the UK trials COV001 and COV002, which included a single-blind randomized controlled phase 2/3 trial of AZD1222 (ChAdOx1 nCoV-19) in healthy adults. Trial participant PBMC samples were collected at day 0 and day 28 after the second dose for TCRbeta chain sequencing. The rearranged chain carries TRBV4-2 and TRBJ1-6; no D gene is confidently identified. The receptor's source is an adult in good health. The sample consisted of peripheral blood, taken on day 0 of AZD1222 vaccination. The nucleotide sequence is TGTGCCAGCAGCCTGGTGGTGGAGGGATTGACACCCCTCCACTTT. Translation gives CASSLVVEGLTPLHF.